Listed below are T cell receptor beta chains from one sample, sequenced in a study of T cells in Graves' hyperthyroidism and ophthalmopathy. TCRdb independently ran MiXCR on the multiplex PCR reads; one entry per CDR3 protein. This table holds more than 350,000 distinct CDR3 sequences, approximately 18% found once. Sequenced material: blood. These receptors were collected from a woman aged 30 to 39 with Graves' hyperthyroidism that later progressed to Graves' ophthalmopathy. Each CDR3 is given with its conserved first and last residue. A D gene is named only where the DNA matches it firmly. Clone size is shown for a subset of rows, as once, few, many or a class of expanded clone.

>TRBD1|many|TRBV10-3|TRBJ1-6
CAISPGQGGSPLHF
TGTGCCATCAGTCCGGGACAGGGCGGTTCACCCCTCCACTTT
>TRBD1|many|TRBV2|TRBJ2-3
CASCRTGSDTQYF
TGTGCCAGCTGCAGGACAGGGTCAGATACGCAGTATTTT
>.|few|TRBV14|TRBJ2-2
CASTTGLSGELFF
TGTGCCAGCACCACAGGGCTCTCCGGGGAGCTGTTTTTT
>TRBD2|.|TRBV14|TRBJ2-1
CASSSPSGPLEQFF
TGTGCCAGCAGTTCCCCTAGCGGGCCTCTAGAGCAGTTCTTC
>.|.|TRBV15|TRBJ2-7
CATSTTTGESRAYEQYF
TGTGCCACCAGCACTACGACGGGGGAGTCCAGGGCCTACGAGCAGTACTTC
>TRBD1|many|TRBV12-3/TRBV12-4|TRBJ1-2
CASSGQGLNYGYTF
TGTGCCAGCAGTGGACAGGGTCTAAACTATGGCTACACCTTC
>.|few|TRBV14|TRBJ2-3
CASSQAGSDTQYF
TGTGCCAGCAGCCAAGCCGGGTCAGATACGCAGTATTTT
>TRBD1|.|TRBV6-2/TRBV6-3|TRBJ1-1
CASSYTGQGRLTEVFF
TGTGCCAGCAGTTACACGGGACAGGGAAGGTTAACTGAAGTTTTCTTT
>.|many|TRBV4-1|TRBJ2-7
CASSQGRGSYEQYF
TGCGCCAGCAGCCAGGGACGGGGGTCCTACGAGCAGTACTTC
>.|.|TRBV25-1|TRBJ2-5
CASRQKAETQYF
TGTGCCAGCCGGCAGAAGGCAGAGACCCAGTACTTC
>TRBD1|few|TRBV7-9|TRBJ2-1
CASSLTRTGTRPHNEQFF
TGTGCCAGCAGCTTAACCCGGACAGGGACAAGGCCACACAATGAGCAGTTCTTC
>.|many|TRBV10-2|TRBJ2-3
CASSEGGGADTQYF
TGCGCCAGCAGTGAGGGAGGGGGCGCAGATACGCAGTATTTT
>.|many|TRBV20-1|TRBJ2-7
CSASGVVNEQYF
TGCAGTGCTAGCGGAGTGGTCAACGAGCAGTACTTC
>TRBD2|.|TRBV24-1|TRBJ2-3
CATKDGGGGTDTQYF
TGTGCCACCAAGGATGGCGGGGGGGGCACAGATACGCAGTATTTT
>.|many|TRBV30|TRBJ1-6
CAYYRVGSPLHF
TGTGCCTACTACAGGGTAGGCTCACCCCTCCACTTT
>.|many|TRBV27|TRBJ2-3
CASIERSTDTQYF
TGTGCCAGCATTGAGCGGAGCACAGATACGCAGTATTTT
>.|few|TRBV3-1|TRBJ2-3
CASSQEGGRDTQYF
TGTGCCAGCAGCCAAGAGGGGGGGCGGGATACGCAGTATTTT
>.|many|TRBV2|TRBJ2-7
CASSDLVYEQYF
TGTGCCAGCAGTGATCTGGTCTACGAGCAGTACTTC
>TRBD1|few|TRBV6-5|TRBJ2-1
CASSYSIGTGYNEQFF
TGTGCCAGCAGTTACTCGATAGGGACAGGATACAATGAGCAGTTCTTC
>.|few|TRBV7-9|TRBJ2-1
CASSFPGGDEQFF
TGTGCCAGCAGCTTTCCAGGGGGGGATGAGCAGTTCTTC
>.|many|TRBV6-1|TRBJ1-2
CASSEASYGYTF
TGTGCCAGCAGTGAAGCTTCCTATGGCTACACCTTC
>TRBD1|.|TRBV5-1|TRBJ2-7
CASSPEQGVHEQYF
TGCGCCAGCAGCCCAGAACAGGGGGTTCACGAGCAGTACTTC
>TRBD1|few|TRBV7-8|TRBJ1-6
CASSFQTGRFSPLHF
TGTGCCAGCAGCTTTCAGACAGGGCGCTTTTCACCCCTCCACTTT
>.|once|TRBV29-1|TRBJ1-4
CSVEVAGENEKLFF
TGCAGCGTTGAAGTGGCAGGGGAGAATGAAAAACTGTTTTTT
>TRBD1|.|TRBV15|TRBJ2-1
CATSDRDRGRNEQFF
TGTGCCACCAGCGACCGGGACAGGGGGCGCAATGAGCAGTTCTTC
>TRBD1|.|TRBV9|TRBJ2-1
CASSPGQGSYNEHFF
TGTGCCAGCAGCCCGGGACAGGGATCCTACAATGAGCACTTCTTC
>.|many|TRBV29-1|TRBJ2-7
CSVEDPHTDFYEQYF
TGCAGCGTTGAAGATCCTCACACTGATTTCTACGAGCAGTACTTC
>TRBD1|.|TRBV9|TRBJ2-2
CASGDRVTGELFF
TGTGCCAGCGGTGACAGGGTAACCGGGGAGCTGTTTTTT